This is a list of T cell receptor beta chains from one sample in a study of T cell repertoires in ileal Crohn's disease. Profiled with immunoSEQ multiplex PCR; TCRdb holds only in-frame clones, not every one. This sample has 15,000 to 20,000 clones, with roughly 83% found just once. Sequencing was performed on ileal tissue. The receptors shown here come from an adult with Crohn's disease. The CDR3 runs from the conserved cysteine through the conserved F or W. A D gene is named only where the DNA matches it firmly. Clone size is not always given. Where it is, it says once, few, many or a class for expanded clones.

clone_size,d_call,j_call,v_call,cdr3_nt,cdr3_aa
-,-,TRBJ2-3,TRBV19,TGTGCCAGTAGTCCTCGGGTAGCTTTTGATACGCAGTATTTT,CASSPRVAFDTQYF
-,TRBD1,TRBJ1-4,TRBV7-9,TGTGCCAGCAGCCCCCTTGGTGGGACAGCAGGTGAAAAACTGTTTTTT,CASSPLGGTAGEKLFF
-,TRBD1,TRBJ1-4,TRBV5-6,TGTGCCAGCAGCCCGCGACAGGGGAGGACACTGTTTTTT,CASSPRQGRTLFF
few,-,TRBJ2-1,TRBV10-3,TGTGCCACTTACTCGGGGGAAGCTTACAATGAGCAGTTCTTC,CATYSGEAYNEQFF
few,-,TRBJ1-5,TRBV27,TGTGCCAGCAGGCTAGGAAGGGGTCAGCCCCAGCATTTT,CASRLGRGQPQHF
-,TRBD1,TRBJ2-7,TRBV5-5,TGTGCCAGCAGCTTGCGGGACAGGGAGGACTACGAGCAGTACTTC,CASSLRDREDYEQYF
-,TRBD1,TRBJ1-1,TRBV5-1,TGCGCCAGCAGCGGGTGGCAGGGGGACACTCGGAACACTGAAGCTTTCTTT,CASSGWQGDTRNTEAFF
once,TRBD2,TRBJ2-1,TRBV4-2,TGTGCCAGCAGCCAAAGGGGACTAGCGGAATACAATGAGCAGTTCTTC,CASSQRGLAEYNEQFF
-,TRBD1,TRBJ1-2,TRBV20-1,TGCAGTGCCGGGACAGGGGACGGCTACACCTTC,CSAGTGDGYTF
-,-,TRBJ1-3,TRBV6-6,TGTGCCAGCAGTCCACAGGATGTTTGGGACACCATATATTTT,CASSPQDVWDTIYF
-,-,TRBJ1-1,TRBV5-1,TGCGCCAGCAGCTTGGCCCAGGGTGCTGAAGCTTTCTTT,CASSLAQGAEAFF
once,TRBD1,TRBJ1-2,TRBV14,TGTGCCAGCAGCCGCCACCCGGGACAGGGGGCAGGGGGCTACACCTTC,CASSRHPGQGAGGYTF
-,-,TRBJ2-7,TRBV5-1,TGCGCCAGCAGCTTGGGGGCCAGGTCAGAGCAGTACTTC,CASSLGARSEQYF
-,-,TRBJ1-5,TRBV19,TGTGCCAGTAGCTTCAGGGAATCCAATCAGCCCCAGCATTTT,CASSFRESNQPQHF
-,TRBD1,TRBJ2-3,TRBV11-1,TGTGCCAGCAGCTACGAGACAGGGGGCTGGAACACAGATACGCAGTATTTT,CASSYETGGWNTDTQYF
-,TRBD2,TRBJ2-7,TRBV7-9,TGTGCCAGCAGCGGTTGGACTAGCGGTTACTACGAGCAGTACTTC,CASSGWTSGYYEQYF
-,TRBD2,TRBJ2-5,TRBV7-9,TGTGCCAGCACAGCCGGACTAGCGGGGGGAGGAGAGACCCAGTACTTC,CASTAGLAGGGETQYF